The entry that follows covers one T cell receptor beta chain sequence. This specimen comes from a study of T-cell reconstitution after alpha-beta-depleted transplantation in children. The CDR3 runs 16 residues. CDR1 and CDR2 from the germline V gene are SGHDN and FVKESK. Trimming took off 2 bases at V and 1 base at J, with 14 bases between the two ends. Unique molecular identifiers were built into the TCRbeta library. One entry per CDR3 protein, called by TCRdb with MiXCR from the PCR reads. The table has about 870,000 distinct CDR3 sequences, less than 20% seen once. This receptor was obtained from a male patient younger than 18 who had a stem cell transplant for acute lymphoblastic leukemia, so the T cells may come from the graft donor. V gene TRBV14 combines with J gene TRBJ1-1; maybe TRBD1 (5 bases). Sequenced here: PBMCs, mostly from graft donor cells, sampled 360 days after TCRalphabeta/CD19-depleted stem cell transplant. CDR3 nucleotides: TGTGCCAGCAGCCAATGGCTTATTAGGGGGAACACTGAAGCTTTCTTT. Translated: CASSQWLIRGNTEAFF.